This is a list of T cell receptor beta chains from one sample in a study of OX40 agonist ivuxolimab in advanced cancers. Some clones are missing from TCRdb's copy, which holds only in-frame ones; the method was immunoSEQ multiplex PCR. The sample includes roughly 70,000 clones, 86% seen only once; the top ten take approximately 0.73%. This sample comprised CD4+ or CD8+ T cells sorted from blood, obtained in a trial of the OX40 agonist ivuxolimab. The receptors were sampled from an adult with an advanced solid tumor such as melanoma, head and neck, liver or kidney cancer. CDR3s include the opening cysteine and the closing phenylalanine or tryptophan. The D gene is left open where the match is weak. Not all rows give a size; the values are once, few, many and, for expanded clones, a class.

clone size: NA; J gene: TRBJ2-2; CDR3 length: 17; V gene: TRBV11-2; D gene: NA; CDR3 protein: CASSSRGGALYTGELFF; CDR3 DNA: TGTGCCAGCAGCAGCAGGGGCGGGGCCCTTTACACCGGGGAGCTGTTTTTT
clone size: NA; J gene: TRBJ2-3; CDR3 length: 16; V gene: TRBV15; D gene: TRBD2; CDR3 protein: CATSVWLAGRGDTQYF; CDR3 DNA: TGTGCCACCTCGGTGTGGCTAGCGGGGAGGGGAGATACGCAGTATTTT
clone size: once; J gene: TRBJ1-3; CDR3 length: 17; V gene: TRBV5-1; D gene: NA; CDR3 protein: CASSPLRPTGSGNTIYF; CDR3 DNA: TGCGCCAGCAGCCCTCTAAGACCGACGGGGTCTGGAAACACCATATATTTT
clone size: NA; J gene: TRBJ1-2; CDR3 length: 15; V gene: TRBV28; D gene: TRBD1; CDR3 protein: CASRDNRGRNYGYTF; CDR3 DNA: TGTGCCAGCAGGGACAACAGGGGGCGAAACTATGGCTACACCTTC
clone size: NA; J gene: TRBJ1-3; CDR3 length: 14; V gene: TRBV6-5; D gene: TRBD1; CDR3 protein: CASSWGQGAETIYF; CDR3 DNA: TGTGCCAGCAGTTGGGGACAGGGGGCTGAAACCATATATTTT
clone size: NA; J gene: TRBJ2-1; CDR3 length: 15; V gene: TRBV2; D gene: NA; CDR3 protein: CASSEALPALNQQFF; CDR3 DNA: TGTGCCAGCAGTGAAGCGCTTCCGGCCCTAAATCAGCAGTTCTTC
clone size: few; J gene: TRBJ2-7; CDR3 length: 14; V gene: TRBV30; D gene: NA; CDR3 protein: CAWSVGRSSYEQYF; CDR3 DNA: TGTGCCTGGAGTGTCGGCAGGTCTTCCTACGAGCAGTACTTC
clone size: NA; J gene: TRBJ1-5; CDR3 length: 13; V gene: TRBV19; D gene: NA; CDR3 protein: CASSMRNDQPQHF; CDR3 DNA: TGTGCCAGTAGTATGAGGAACGATCAGCCCCAGCATTTT
clone size: many; J gene: TRBJ2-7; CDR3 length: 14; V gene: TRBV9; D gene: NA; CDR3 protein: CASSVVESSTEQYF; CDR3 DNA: TGTGCCAGCAGCGTAGTAGAATCTTCTACCGAGCAGTACTTC
clone size: NA; J gene: TRBJ2-1; CDR3 length: 16; V gene: TRBV18; D gene: TRBD2; CDR3 protein: CASSPFLAGGPYEQFF; CDR3 DNA: TGTGCCAGCTCACCTTTTCTAGCGGGGGGGCCTTATGAGCAGTTCTTC
clone size: once; J gene: TRBJ2-7; CDR3 length: 16; V gene: TRBV28; D gene: TRBD1; CDR3 protein: CASGGTKTGGLYEQYF; CDR3 DNA: TGTGCCAGCGGAGGAACAAAGACAGGGGGCCTTTACGAGCAGTACTTC
clone size: NA; J gene: TRBJ1-3; CDR3 length: 17; V gene: TRBV4-3; D gene: NA; CDR3 protein: CASSQESSPHSGNTIYF; CDR3 DNA: TGCGCCAGCAGCCAAGAATCCAGTCCCCACTCTGGAAACACCATATATTTT
clone size: NA; J gene: TRBJ2-3; CDR3 length: 15; V gene: TRBV7-2; D gene: NA; CDR3 protein: CASSLSYQNTDTQYF; CDR3 DNA: TGTGCCAGCAGCTTATCTTACCAGAACACAGATACGCAGTATTTT
clone size: NA; J gene: TRBJ1-1; CDR3 length: 12; V gene: TRBV13; D gene: NA; CDR3 protein: CASSLGPVKAFF; CDR3 DNA: TGTGCCAGCAGCTTAGGTCCAGTGAAAGCTTTCTTT
clone size: NA; J gene: TRBJ2-5; CDR3 length: 13; V gene: TRBV30; D gene: TRBD2; CDR3 protein: CAWTRGGKETQYF; CDR3 DNA: TGTGCCTGGACTCGCGGGGGTAAAGAGACCCAGTACTTC
clone size: NA; J gene: TRBJ2-7; CDR3 length: 14; V gene: TRBV6-5; D gene: TRBD2; CDR3 protein: CASRPSGGFYEQYF; CDR3 DNA: TGTGCCAGCAGACCTAGCGGGGGTTTCTACGAGCAGTACTTC
clone size: NA; J gene: TRBJ2-5; CDR3 length: 11; V gene: TRBV5-1; D gene: NA; CDR3 protein: CASSLQETQYF; CDR3 DNA: TGCGCCAGCAGCTTACAAGAGACCCAGTACTTC
clone size: NA; J gene: TRBJ2-6; CDR3 length: 16; V gene: TRBV7-9; D gene: TRBD1; CDR3 protein: CASSRRQGSGANVLTF; CDR3 DNA: TGTGCCAGCAGTCGTCGACAGGGCTCTGGGGCCAACGTCCTGACTTTC
clone size: NA; J gene: TRBJ2-7; CDR3 length: 16; V gene: TRBV18; D gene: NA; CDR3 protein: CASSPLDSFLSYEQYF; CDR3 DNA: TGTGCCAGCTCACCCCTTGACAGTTTCTTGTCCTACGAGCAGTACTTC
clone size: NA; J gene: TRBJ2-2; CDR3 length: 16; V gene: TRBV4-1; D gene: NA; CDR3 protein: CASSPSVARTTGELFF; CDR3 DNA: TGCGCCAGCAGCCCCTCGGTAGCCCGGACCACCGGGGAGCTGTTTTTT
clone size: NA; J gene: TRBJ1-1; CDR3 length: 13; V gene: TRBV7-2; D gene: NA; CDR3 protein: CASSRQMNTEAFF; CDR3 DNA: TGTGCCAGCAGCCGACAGATGAACACTGAAGCTTTCTTT
clone size: NA; J gene: TRBJ1-2; CDR3 length: 14; V gene: TRBV7-8; D gene: NA; CDR3 protein: CASSLDRTNYGYTF; CDR3 DNA: TGTGCCAGCAGCTTAGACAGGACTAACTATGGCTACACCTTC
clone size: NA; J gene: TRBJ2-1; CDR3 length: 15; V gene: TRBV11-3; D gene: NA; CDR3 protein: CASSATTVDLGEQFF; CDR3 DNA: TGTGCCAGCAGCGCGACTACCGTAGATTTGGGTGAGCAGTTCTTC
clone size: NA; J gene: TRBJ2-7; CDR3 length: 13; V gene: TRBV2; D gene: TRBD2; CDR3 protein: CASKPGGSYEQYF; CDR3 DNA: TGTGCCAGCAAGCCGGGGGGCTCCTACGAGCAGTACTTC
clone size: once; J gene: TRBJ2-1; CDR3 length: 13; V gene: TRBV6-6; D gene: TRBD2; CDR3 protein: CASSGLESNEQFF; CDR3 DNA: TGTGCCAGCAGTGGACTAGAATCGAATGAGCAGTTCTTC
clone size: NA; J gene: TRBJ1-1; CDR3 length: 14; V gene: TRBV11-1; D gene: NA; CDR3 protein: CASSDVGLNTEAFF; CDR3 DNA: TGTGCCAGCAGCGACGTGGGGCTGAACACTGAAGCTTTCTTT
clone size: NA; J gene: TRBJ2-1; CDR3 length: 17; V gene: TRBV19; D gene: TRBD2; CDR3 protein: CASSIEPLAGGYNEQFF; CDR3 DNA: TGTGCCAGTAGTATAGAGCCGCTAGCGGGAGGTTACAATGAGCAGTTCTTC
clone size: NA; J gene: TRBJ2-7; CDR3 length: 17; V gene: TRBV4-1; D gene: NA; CDR3 protein: CASSPPLGSTLSYEQYF; CDR3 DNA: TGCGCCAGCAGCCCCCCCCTGGGTAGCACCCTCTCCTACGAGCAGTACTTC
clone size: NA; J gene: TRBJ1-1; CDR3 length: 13; V gene: TRBV2; D gene: NA; CDR3 protein: CASSRGRNTEAFF; CDR3 DNA: TGTGCCAGCTCCCGGGGGAGAAACACTGAAGCTTTCTTT
clone size: NA; J gene: TRBJ2-2; CDR3 length: 18; V gene: TRBV5-1; D gene: TRBD2; CDR3 protein: CASSPPGLAGVDTGELFF; CDR3 DNA: TGCGCCAGCAGCCCCCCGGGACTAGCGGGAGTCGACACCGGGGAGCTGTTTTTT
clone size: few; J gene: TRBJ2-3; CDR3 length: 16; V gene: TRBV7-2; D gene: NA; CDR3 protein: CASSLRFQRYTDTQYF; CDR3 DNA: TGTGCCAGCAGCTTACGGTTCCAGCGCTACACAGATACGCAGTATTTT
clone size: once; J gene: TRBJ2-7; CDR3 length: 12; V gene: TRBV11-3; D gene: NA; CDR3 protein: CASSAGSLEQYF; CDR3 DNA: TGTGCCAGCAGCGCCGGATCTCTCGAGCAGTACTTC